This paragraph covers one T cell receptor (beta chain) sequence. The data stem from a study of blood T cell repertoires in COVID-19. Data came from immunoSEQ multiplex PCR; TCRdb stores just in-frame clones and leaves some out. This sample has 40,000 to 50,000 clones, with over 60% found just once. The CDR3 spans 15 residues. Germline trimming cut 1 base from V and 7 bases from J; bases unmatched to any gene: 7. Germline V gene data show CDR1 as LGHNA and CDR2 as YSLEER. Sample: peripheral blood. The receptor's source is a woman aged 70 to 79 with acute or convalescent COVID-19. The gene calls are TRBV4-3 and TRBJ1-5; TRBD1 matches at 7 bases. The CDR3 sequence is CASSQATGYVQPQHF. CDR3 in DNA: TGCGCCAGCAGCCAAGCGACAGGGTATGTGCAGCCCCAGCATTTT.